This record looks at one T cell receptor beta chain sequence and its context. Its matching antigen is unknown. These data originate in a study of OX40 agonist ivuxolimab in advanced cancers. Study-level information: The group had a mean age of approximately 60 years, ranged from about 23 to 85, and was 80% to 90% male. Previous treatment with anti-PD-1, anti-PD-L1 or anti-CTLA-4 therapy was allowed; about 37% had received some. Study outcomes and limitations: The average count of expanded clones was higher among CD8+ T cells than among CD4+.

With 7 bases removed from V and 7 bases from J, the gap between germline ends came to 22 bases. The CDR3 totals 16 residues. Germline assignment: CDR1 MDHEN and CDR2 SYDVKM. Generated by immunoSEQ multiplex PCR, the TCRdb table keeps only in-frame clones and is missing some. The repertoire consists of around 50,000 clones, with around 91% occurring once and the leading ten covering under 13%. Sampled blood was obtained at baseline, cycle 4 day 1, and cycle 7 day 1. This sequence joins TRBV28 and TRBJ2-2; tentative D call: TRBD2 (6 bases). This sequence originates from an adult with an advanced solid tumor such as melanoma, head and neck, liver or kidney cancer. The material was CD4+ or CD8+ T cells sorted from blood, obtained in a trial of the OX40 agonist ivuxolimab. This chain's CDR3 is CASTSFGEGRDGELFF. The DNA of the CDR3 is TGTGCCAGCACCTCTTTTGGTGAAGGGCGGGACGGGGAGCTGTTTTTT.